The 2 T cell receptor beta chains reported below all come from one sample, sequenced in a study of blood T cell repertoires in COVID-19. Method: immunoSEQ multiplex PCR; TCRdb's copy keeps in-frame clones and lacks some. This sample has fewer than 150,000 clones; 85% occur once, and the top ten carry about 13%. Sequencing used peripheral blood. These receptors came from a human donor in a cohort sampled during active COVID-19.

The chain couples TRBV28 to TRBJ1-6; 8 nucleotides agree with TRBD1. CDR1 MDHEN and CDR2 SYDVKM come from the germline V gene. The trim removed 4 bases at V and 8 bases at J, leaving 4 bases unmatched. The CDR3 extends over 14 amino acids. The CDR3 coding sequence is TGTGCCAGCAGTTGGACAGGGCGAGATTCACCCCTCCACTTT. It encodes CASSWTGRDSPLHF. The variable domain in full, completed from reference TRBV28 and TRBJ1-6, reads DVKVTQSSRYLVKRTGEKVFLECVQDMDHENMFWYRQDPGLGLRLIYFSYDVKMKEKGDIPEGYSVSREKKERFSLILESASTNQTSMYLCASSWTGRDSPLHFGNGTRLTVT.

The chain uses TRBV6-6 and TRBJ2-7; 9 bases match TRBD2. The junction had 3 bases not matched to a gene; V was cut back by 0 bases and J by 0 bases. Germline CDR1 and CDR2: MNHNY and SVGAGI (reference sequence). The CDR3 sequence is 16 residues long. The CDR3 bases are TGTGCCAGCAGTTACTCGACTAGCGGAAACTCCTACGAGCAGTACTTC. Translated, it gives CASSYSTSGNSYEQYF.